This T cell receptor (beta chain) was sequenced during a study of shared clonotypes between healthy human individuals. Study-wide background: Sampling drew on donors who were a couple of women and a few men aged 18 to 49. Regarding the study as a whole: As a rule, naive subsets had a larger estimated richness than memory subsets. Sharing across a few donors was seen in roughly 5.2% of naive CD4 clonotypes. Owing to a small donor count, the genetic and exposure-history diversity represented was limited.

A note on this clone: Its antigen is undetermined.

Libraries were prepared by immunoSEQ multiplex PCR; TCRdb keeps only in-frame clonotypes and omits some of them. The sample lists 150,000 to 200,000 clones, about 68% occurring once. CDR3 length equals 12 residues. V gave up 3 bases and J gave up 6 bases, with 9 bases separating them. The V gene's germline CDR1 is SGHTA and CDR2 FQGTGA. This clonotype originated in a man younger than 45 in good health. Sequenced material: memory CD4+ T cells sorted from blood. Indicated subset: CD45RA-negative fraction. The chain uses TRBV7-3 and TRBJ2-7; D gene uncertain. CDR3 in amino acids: CASSFSPPEQYF. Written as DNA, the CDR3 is TGTGCCAGCAGCTTCTCTCCCCCCGAGCAGTACTTC.